This T cell receptor beta chain was sequenced during a study of T-cell reconstitution after alpha-beta-depleted transplantation in children. Findings and limits, study-wide: The authors attributed T-cell counts and diversity one year after transplant mostly to newly produced T cells.

From germline, CDR1 is SGHVS and CDR2 FQNEAQ. Between the trimmed V and J ends, which lost 2 bases and 4 bases, there was a span of 6 bases. CDR3 size: 12 residues. The TCRbeta library was prepared with unique molecular identifiers. Each CDR3 protein is one row after TCRdb ran MiXCR on the PCR reads. The sample carries approximately 190,000 distinct CDR3 sequences, around 8.4% recorded once. In its sample, this clonotype was seen a few times. Antigen unknown. The source of this sequence is a male patient between 2 and 10 years old who had a stem cell transplant for acute myeloid leukemia, so the T cells may come from the graft donor. The chain combines TRBV7-8 with TRBJ2-7; D unresolved. The material sequenced was PBMCs, mostly from graft donor cells, taken 360 days after TCRalphabeta/CD19-depleted stem cell transplant. CDR3 nucleotide sequence: TGTGCCAGCAGCTTAAACCGGTACGAGCAGTACTTC. The encoded protein is CASSLNRYEQYF.